This T cell receptor beta chain was found in a study of chemoradiotherapy in HPV16-positive cancers. Study-wide context: Functional T-cell assays on a couple of HPV16-positive patients' cells defined candidate HPV-specific clones and common TCR motifs.

Measured with immunoSEQ multiplex PCR; TCRdb has only the in-frame clones, and not every one. The sample records fewer than 1,500 clones, about 86% being singletons. Germline loops: CDR1 GTSNPN, CDR2 SVGIG (reference sequence). CDR3 length: 13 residues. V lost 1 base and J 7 bases, leaving 11 bases between the germline ends. Findings of the study overall: During treatment, candidate HPV-specific clones and E7-related motifs expanded in tumor.

Comment on this clone: Its specificity is unknown.

The origin of this receptor is a human donor with HPV-associated anogenital cancer. Sample: tumor tissue, taken from a patient who underwent chemoradiotherapy. This chain links TRBV30 with TRBJ2-1; D might be TRBD1 or TRBD2, each matching 5 bases. The CDR3 is CAWSGEGLNEQFF. CDR3 coding DNA: TGTGCCTGGAGTGGTGAGGGGCTGAATGAGCAGTTCTTC.